The 14 T cell receptor beta chains given below trace back to one sample, sequenced in a study of long-term antiretroviral therapy in people with HIV. The assay, immunoSEQ v3.0, was run at survey level. Repertoires were generated with immunoSEQ multiplex PCR, while TCRdb's copy carries only in-frame clones and drops some. This sample has roughly 30,000 clones, with over 90% found just once. Sample: unsorted PBMCs, taken 5.3 years after starting antiretroviral therapy. These receptors came from a man aged 45-65 years with HIV.

The DNA of the CDR3 is TGTGCCAGCAGTTCTGGGACACCGAACACTGAAGCTTTCTTT. Translated: CASSSGTPNTEAFF. The rearrangement joins TRBV27 to TRBJ1-1; tentative D call: TRBD1 (6 bases). Per the germline V gene, CDR1 is MNHEY and CDR2 is SMNVEV (reference sequence). The CDR3 runs to 14 residues. V lost 4 bases to trimming and J lost 1 base, with 10 bases between them.

This clone occurred once. The V gene is TRBV7-9, the J gene TRBJ2-7, with D maybe TRBD2 (6 bases). Trimming removed 5 bases at V and 3 bases at J, with 20 bases between. The CDR3 sequence is 16 residues long. The germline V gene encodes CDR1 SEHNR and CDR2 FQNEAQ (reference sequence). The CDR3 spells CASSGSGLPQGYEQYF. The CDR3 coding sequence is TGTGCCAGCAGCGGGTCGGGACTCCCCCAAGGCTACGAGCAGTACTTC.

This chain joins TRBV19 and TRBJ2-5; D is perhaps TRBD2 (5 bases). Germline loops: CDR1 LNHDA, CDR2 SQIVND (reference sequence). The CDR3 is made up of 14 amino acids. Deletions cut 5 bases from V and 4 bases from J, with 14 bases between. CDR3 amino acids: CASSLAAGGETQYF. The CDR3 nucleotides read TGTGCCAGTAGTTTGGCGGCAGGAGGAGAGACCCAGTACTTC.

The CDR3 sequence is CASSTRTVGANVLTF. The DNA for the CDR3 is TGCGCCAGCAGCACCCGGACAGTTGGGGCCAACGTCCTGACTTTC. The rearrangement uses TRBV5-1 and TRBJ2-6; possibly TRBD1 for D (6 bases). Trimming removed 4 bases from V and 3 bases from J, with 11 bases in between. The CDR3 is made up of 15 amino acids. Germline loops: CDR1 SGHRS, CDR2 YFSETQ.

This clone occurred a few times. The chain has TRBV13 and TRBJ2-1; D may correspond to TRBD1 or TRBD2 (6 bases each). In germline, CDR1 is PRHDT, CDR2 FYEKMQ (reference sequence). Between the trimmed V and J ends, which lost 1 base and 12 bases, there was a span of 13 bases. The CDR3 sequence is 13 residues long. The CDR3 DNA reads TGTGCCAGCAGCTTAGAAGTGGGGGGCGTGCAGTTCTTC. Amino acid sequence: CASSLEVGGVQFF.

This rearrangement joins TRBV9 to TRBJ2-5; tentative D call: TRBD1 (5 bases). The J call is uncertain, as TRBJ2-7 better fits the DNA end. CDR3 length: 14 amino acids. The germline V gene has CDR1 SGDLS and CDR2 YYNGEE. The CDR3 sequence: CASSVGQWDYEQYF. The CDR3 region has the DNA TGTGCCAGCAGCGTAGGACAGTGGGACTACGAGCAGTACTTC.

V is TRBV6-5 and J is TRBJ2-3; unclear D gene. The V end was cut by 6 bases, the J end by 5 bases, with 6 bases between. The germline V gene encodes CDR1 MNHEY and CDR2 SVGAGI. The CDR3 contains 11 residues. The CDR3 reads CASRTRDTQYF. The CDR3 DNA reads TGTGCCAGCAGGACCAGAGATACGCAGTATTTT.

The genes are TRBV5-1 and TRBJ2-1; tentative D call: TRBD2 (6 bases). V was cut by 6 bases and J by 0 bases, with 13 bases left in between. Per germline, CDR1 SGHRS and CDR2 YFSETQ. The CDR3 has 15 residues. The CDR3 DNA is TGCGCCAGCAAAGGGGACGGGGGCTCCTACAATGAGCAGTTCTTC. This translates into CASKGDGGSYNEQFF.

The chain joins TRBV19 to TRBJ1-3, with TRBD1 matching over 9 bases. Per the germline V gene, CDR1 is LNHDA and CDR2 is SQIVND (reference sequence). CDR3 size: 14 residues. J was trimmed by 5 bases and V by 8 bases; bases with no gene match: 7. DNA of the CDR3: TGTGCCAGTCTCCCGGGACAGGGAAGAAACACCATATATTTT. Translation: CASLPGQGRNTIYF.

The chain carries TRBV5-1 and TRBJ2-7, with a possible D match to TRBD1 (5 bases). The germline gives CDR1 SGHRS, CDR2 YFSETQ. The CDR3 spans 19 residues. V was clipped by 0 bases and J by 0 bases, with 22 bases between them. This chain's CDR3 is CASSLVRVTDRRSSYEQYF. CDR3 DNA sequence: TGCGCCAGCAGCTTGGTCCGCGTTACCGACAGAAGGAGCTCCTACGAGCAGTACTTC.

The chain has TRBV25-1 and TRBJ1-2, with a tentative D call TRBD1 (6 bases). Germline lookup yields CDR1 MGHDK and CDR2 SYGVNS. The CDR3 runs 17 residues. Trimming pared 0 bases from V and 2 bases from J, leaving 16 bases between. CDR3 residues: CASSEYTGQTRNYGYTF. DNA for the CDR3: TGTGCCAGCAGTGAATATACTGGACAGACACGGAACTATGGCTACACCTTC.

This chain links TRBV7-2 with TRBJ1-1, with a tentative D call TRBD1 (6 bases). This CDR3 comprises 16 residues. The germline gives CDR1 SGHTA, CDR2 FQGNSA. V was shortened by 5 bases and J by 0 bases, with 16 bases between the two germline ends. The CDR3 is CASSRTTGRMNTEAFF. The CDR3 nucleotides read TGTGCCAGCAGCCGCACCACAGGGAGGATGAACACTGAAGCTTTCTTT.

The gene calls are TRBV13 and TRBJ2-1; TRBD2 agrees at 7 bases. The length of the CDR3 is 16 residues. The ends lost 1 base at V and 8 bases at J; junction bases unmatched: 11. Germline V gene data show CDR1 as PRHDT and CDR2 as FYEKMQ (reference sequence). CDR3 residues: CASSLEGAGPEDEQFF. The CDR3 DNA reads TGTGCCAGCAGCTTAGAAGGAGCGGGGCCGGAGGATGAGCAGTTCTTC.

The V call is TRBV27, the J call TRBJ2-7; D might be TRBD1 (6 bases). This CDR3 comprises 13 residues. The germline CDR1 and CDR2 sequences are MNHEY and SMNVEV (reference sequence). Trimming shortened V by 8 bases and J by 6 bases, and 17 bases separated the two germline ends. The DNA of the CDR3 is TGTGCCAGCCGGAATTCGGACAGACGCGAGCAGTACTTC. Protein sequence: CASRNSDRREQYF.